This T cell receptor (beta chain) was sequenced for a study of CD8+ T cells in alopecia areata. cDNA prepared by RNA extraction and subsequent reverse transcription served as the template for sequencing. Measured with immunoSEQ multiplex PCR; TCRdb has only the in-frame clones, and not every one. The sample consists of around 100,000 clones, about two thirds of them appearing once. Sample treatment: oral pan-JAK inhibitor, 5-10 mg twice daily. This CDR3 has 11 residues. V lost 5 bases, J lost 6 bases, and 7 bases lay in between. Germline values: CDR1 MGHDK, CDR2 SYGVNS. This clonotype was obtained from a human donor with alopecia areata. This specimen was CD8+ T cells sorted from blood, taken around week 44, from a patient treated with tofacitinib. The rearrangement uses TRBV25-1 and TRBJ1-1; maybe TRBD1 (5 bases). In nucleotides, the CDR3 is TGTGCCAGCAGTATGGGGCCTGAAGCTTTCTTT. Its protein product is CASSMGPEAFF.